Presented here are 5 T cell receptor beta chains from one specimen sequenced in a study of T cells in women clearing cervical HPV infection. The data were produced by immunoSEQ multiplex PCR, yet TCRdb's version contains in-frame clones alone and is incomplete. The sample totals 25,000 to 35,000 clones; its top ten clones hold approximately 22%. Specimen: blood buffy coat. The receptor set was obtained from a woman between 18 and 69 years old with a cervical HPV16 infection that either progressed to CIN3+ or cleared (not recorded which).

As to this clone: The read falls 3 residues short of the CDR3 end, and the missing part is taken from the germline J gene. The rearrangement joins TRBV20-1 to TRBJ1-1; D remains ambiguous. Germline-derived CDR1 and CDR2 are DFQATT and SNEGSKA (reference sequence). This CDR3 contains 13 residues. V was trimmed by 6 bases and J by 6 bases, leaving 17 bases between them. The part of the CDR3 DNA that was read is TGCAGTGCGCGATCCAGACGAGCGCCTGAA. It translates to CSARSRRAPE. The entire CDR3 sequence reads CSARSRRAPEAFF.

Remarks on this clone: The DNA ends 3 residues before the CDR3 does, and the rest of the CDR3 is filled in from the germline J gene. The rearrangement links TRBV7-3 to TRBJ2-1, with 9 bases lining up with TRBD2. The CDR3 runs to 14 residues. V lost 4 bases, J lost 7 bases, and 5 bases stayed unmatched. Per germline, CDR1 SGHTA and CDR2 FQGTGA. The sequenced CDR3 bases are TGTGCCAGCAGCTCTAGCGGGGTGACGAATGAG. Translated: CASSSSGVTNE. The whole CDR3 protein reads CASSSSGVTNEQFF.

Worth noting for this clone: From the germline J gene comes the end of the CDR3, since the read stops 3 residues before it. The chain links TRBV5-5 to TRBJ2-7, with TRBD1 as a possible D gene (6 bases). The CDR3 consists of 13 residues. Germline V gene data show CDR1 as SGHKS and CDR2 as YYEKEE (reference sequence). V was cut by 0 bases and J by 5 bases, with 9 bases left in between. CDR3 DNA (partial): TGTGCCAGCAGCTTGGGGACAGTCAACGAG. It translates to CASSLGTVNE. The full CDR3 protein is CASSLGTVNEQYF.

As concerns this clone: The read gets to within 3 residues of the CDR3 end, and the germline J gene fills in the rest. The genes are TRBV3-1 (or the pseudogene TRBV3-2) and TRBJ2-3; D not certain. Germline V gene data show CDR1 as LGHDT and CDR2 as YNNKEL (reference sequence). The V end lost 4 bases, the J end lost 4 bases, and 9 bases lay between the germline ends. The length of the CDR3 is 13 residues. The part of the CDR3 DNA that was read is TGTGCCAGCAGCCGTCCACTTTCAGATACG. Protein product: CASSRPLSDT. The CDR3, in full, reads CASSRPLSDTQYF.

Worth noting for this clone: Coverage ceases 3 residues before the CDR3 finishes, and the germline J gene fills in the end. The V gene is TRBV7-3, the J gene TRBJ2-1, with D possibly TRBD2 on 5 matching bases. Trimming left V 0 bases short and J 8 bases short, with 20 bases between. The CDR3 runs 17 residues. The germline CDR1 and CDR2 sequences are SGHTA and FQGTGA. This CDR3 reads CASSLTMGSGHGDEQFF. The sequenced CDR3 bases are TGTGCCAGCAGCTTAACCATGGGGAGCGGTCACGGCGATGAG.